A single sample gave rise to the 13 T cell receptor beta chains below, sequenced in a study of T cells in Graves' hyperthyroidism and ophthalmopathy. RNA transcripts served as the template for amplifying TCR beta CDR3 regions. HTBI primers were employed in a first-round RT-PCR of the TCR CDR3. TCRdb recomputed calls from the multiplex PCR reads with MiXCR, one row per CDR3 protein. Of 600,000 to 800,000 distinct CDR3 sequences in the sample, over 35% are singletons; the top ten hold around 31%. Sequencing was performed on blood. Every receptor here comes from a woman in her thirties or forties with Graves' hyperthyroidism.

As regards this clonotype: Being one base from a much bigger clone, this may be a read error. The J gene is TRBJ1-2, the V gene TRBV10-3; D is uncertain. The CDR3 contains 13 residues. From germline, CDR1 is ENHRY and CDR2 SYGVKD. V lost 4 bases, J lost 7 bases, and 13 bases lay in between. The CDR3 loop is CAISGEKETGYTF. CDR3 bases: TGTGCCATCAGTGGGGAAAAGGAGACTGGCTACACCTTC.

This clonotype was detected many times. The CDR3, as DNA: TGTGCCAGCAGCACCTTTGGGGGAAGATATGGCTACACCTTC. Amino acids: CASSTFGGRYGYTF. The chain uses TRBV7-8 and TRBJ1-2; TRBD1 is a possible D gene (5 bases). V gave up 5 bases and J gave up 5 bases, with 15 bases separating them. This CDR3 has 14 amino acids. Germline lookup yields CDR1 SGHVS and CDR2 FQNEAQ.

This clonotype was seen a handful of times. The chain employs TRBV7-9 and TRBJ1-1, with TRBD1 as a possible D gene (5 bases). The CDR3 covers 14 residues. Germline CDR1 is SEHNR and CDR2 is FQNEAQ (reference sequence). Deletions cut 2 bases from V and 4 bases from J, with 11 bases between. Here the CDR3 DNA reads TGTGCCAGCAGCTTAAAGCCGGGGGGCACTGAAGCTTTCTTT. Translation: CASSLKPGGTEAFF.

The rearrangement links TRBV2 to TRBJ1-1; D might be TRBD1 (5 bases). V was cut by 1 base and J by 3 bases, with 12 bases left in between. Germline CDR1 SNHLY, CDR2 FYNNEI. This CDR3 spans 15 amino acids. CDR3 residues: CASSEGQGVDTEAFF. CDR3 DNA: TGTGCCAGCAGTGAAGGCCAGGGAGTAGACACTGAAGCTTTCTTT.

The CDR3 coding sequence is TGTGCCAGCAGCTTAGAAGGGGCAAGCAATGAGCAGTTCTTC. This codes for CASSLEGASNEQFF. The chain couples TRBV11-2 to TRBJ2-1; TRBD1 might be the D (5 bases). The germline V gene encodes CDR1 SGHAT and CDR2 FQNNGV. The CDR3 is made up of 14 amino acids. Trimming removed 0 bases at V and 6 bases at J, with 9 bases between.

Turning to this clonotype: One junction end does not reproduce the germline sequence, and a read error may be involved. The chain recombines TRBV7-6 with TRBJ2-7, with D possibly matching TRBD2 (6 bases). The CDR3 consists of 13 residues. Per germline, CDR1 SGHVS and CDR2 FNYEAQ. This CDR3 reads CASGLAGGNEQYF. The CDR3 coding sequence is TGTGCCAGCGGCTTAGCTGGGGGGAACGAGCAGTACTTC.

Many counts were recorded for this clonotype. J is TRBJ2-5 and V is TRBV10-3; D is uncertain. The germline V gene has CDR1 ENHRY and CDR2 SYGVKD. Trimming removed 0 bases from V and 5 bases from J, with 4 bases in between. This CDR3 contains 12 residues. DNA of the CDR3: TGTGCCATCAGTGAGTCGAGCGAGACCCAGTACTTC. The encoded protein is CAISESSETQYF.

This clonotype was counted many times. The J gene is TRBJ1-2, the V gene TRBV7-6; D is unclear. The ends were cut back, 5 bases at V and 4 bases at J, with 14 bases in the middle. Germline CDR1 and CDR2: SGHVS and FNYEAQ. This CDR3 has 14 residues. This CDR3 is CASSVDNNAYGYTF. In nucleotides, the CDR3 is TGTGCCAGCAGCGTTGACAATAATGCCTATGGCTACACCTTC.

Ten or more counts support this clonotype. The CDR3 spells CSVRREDYGYTF. As DNA, the CDR3 is TGCAGCGTCCGCAGGGAGGACTATGGCTACACCTTC. The chain carries TRBV29-1 and TRBJ1-2; a weak D match, TRBD1 (5 bases). The CDR3 is 12 amino acids. V lost 6 bases, J lost 3 bases, and 11 bases lay in between. In germline, CDR1 is SQVTM, CDR2 ANQGSEA.

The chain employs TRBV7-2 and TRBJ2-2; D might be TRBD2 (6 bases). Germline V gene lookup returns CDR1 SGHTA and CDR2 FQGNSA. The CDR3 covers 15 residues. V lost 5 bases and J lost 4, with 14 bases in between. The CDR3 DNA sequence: TGTGCCAGCAGCCATCGCGGAGGGGTCACCGGGGAGCTGTTTTTT. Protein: CASSHRGGVTGELFF.

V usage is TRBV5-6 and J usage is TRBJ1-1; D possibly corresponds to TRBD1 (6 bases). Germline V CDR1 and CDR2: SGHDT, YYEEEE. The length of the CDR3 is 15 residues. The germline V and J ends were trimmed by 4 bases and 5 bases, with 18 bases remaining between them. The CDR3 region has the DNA TGTGCCAGCAGCACCTACAGGGCAGTGAGAACTGAAGCTTTCTTT. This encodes CASSTYRAVRTEAFF.

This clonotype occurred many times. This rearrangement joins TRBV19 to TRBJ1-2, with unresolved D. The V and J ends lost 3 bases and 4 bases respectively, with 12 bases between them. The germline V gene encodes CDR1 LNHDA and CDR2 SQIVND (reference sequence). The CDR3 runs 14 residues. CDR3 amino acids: CASSIGFQLYGYTF. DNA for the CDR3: TGTGCCAGTAGTATTGGTTTCCAGCTCTATGGCTACACCTTC.

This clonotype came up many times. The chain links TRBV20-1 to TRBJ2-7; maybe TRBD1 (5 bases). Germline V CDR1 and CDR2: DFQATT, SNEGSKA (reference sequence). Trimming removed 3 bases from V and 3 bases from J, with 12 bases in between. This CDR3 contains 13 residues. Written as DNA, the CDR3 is TGCAGTGCTAGTTTCCAGGGTGGCTACGAGCAGTACTTC. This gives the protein CSASFQGGYEQYF.